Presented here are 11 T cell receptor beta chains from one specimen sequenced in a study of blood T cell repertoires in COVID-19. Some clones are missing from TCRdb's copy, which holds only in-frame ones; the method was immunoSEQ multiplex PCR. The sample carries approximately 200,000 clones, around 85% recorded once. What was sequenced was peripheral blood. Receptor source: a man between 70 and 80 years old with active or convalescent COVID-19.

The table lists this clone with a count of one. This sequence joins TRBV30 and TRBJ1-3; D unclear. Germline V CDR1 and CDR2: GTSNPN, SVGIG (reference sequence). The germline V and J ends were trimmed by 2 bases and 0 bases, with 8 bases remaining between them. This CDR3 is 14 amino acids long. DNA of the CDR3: TGTGCCTGGAGTCTTGGCAGCTCTGGAAACACCATATATTTT. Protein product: CAWSLGSSGNTIYF.

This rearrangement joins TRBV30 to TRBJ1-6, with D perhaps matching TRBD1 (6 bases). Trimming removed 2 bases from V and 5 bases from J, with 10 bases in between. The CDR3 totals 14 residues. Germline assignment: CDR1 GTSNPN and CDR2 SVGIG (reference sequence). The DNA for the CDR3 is TGTGCCTGGAGTTCGGGACAAAATAATTCACCCCTCCACTTT. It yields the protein CAWSSGQNNSPLHF.

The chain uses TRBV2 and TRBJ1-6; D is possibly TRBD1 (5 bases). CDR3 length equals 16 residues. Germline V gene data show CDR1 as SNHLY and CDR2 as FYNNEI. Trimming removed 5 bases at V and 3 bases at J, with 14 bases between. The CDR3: CASSPRAQGYNSPLHF. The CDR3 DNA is TGTGCCAGCAGTCCCAGGGCGCAGGGCTATAATTCACCCCTCCACTTT. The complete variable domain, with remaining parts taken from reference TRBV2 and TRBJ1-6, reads EPEVTQTPSHQVTQMGQEVILRCVPISNHLYFYWYRQILGQKVEFLVSFYNNEISEKSEIFDDQFSVERPDGSNFTLKIRSTKLEDSAMYFCASSPRAQGYNSPLHFGNGTRLTVT.

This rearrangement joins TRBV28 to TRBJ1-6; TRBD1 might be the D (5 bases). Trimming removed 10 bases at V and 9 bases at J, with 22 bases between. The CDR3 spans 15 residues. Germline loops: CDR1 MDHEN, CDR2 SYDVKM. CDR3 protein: CATLWGGWRASPLHF. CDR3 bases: TGTGCCACCCTTTGGGGGGGTTGGAGGGCTTCACCCCTCCACTTT. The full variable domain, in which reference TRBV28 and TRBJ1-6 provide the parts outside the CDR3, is DVKVTQSSRYLVKRTGEKVFLECVQDMDHENMFWYRQDPGLGLRLIYFSYDVKMKEKGDIPEGYSVSREKKERFSLILESASTNQTSMYLCATLWGGWRASPLHFGNGTRLTVT.

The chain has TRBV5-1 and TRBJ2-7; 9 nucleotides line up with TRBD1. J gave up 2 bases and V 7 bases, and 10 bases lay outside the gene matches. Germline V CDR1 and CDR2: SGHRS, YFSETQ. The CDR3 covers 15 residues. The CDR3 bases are TGCGCCAGCGAGCCCGGGACAGGGACAACCTACGAGCAGTACTTC. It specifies CASEPGTGTTYEQYF.

The CDR3, as DNA: TGTGCCAGCAGCAAGCGCGAGGGGGTGGAGACCCAGTACTTC. Protein sequence: CASSKREGVETQYF. The V call is TRBV5-6, the J call TRBJ2-5, with D maybe TRBD1 (6 bases). V was pared by 4 bases and J by 5 bases, with 15 bases between. From germline, CDR1 is SGHDT and CDR2 YYEEEE. This CDR3 contains 14 residues.

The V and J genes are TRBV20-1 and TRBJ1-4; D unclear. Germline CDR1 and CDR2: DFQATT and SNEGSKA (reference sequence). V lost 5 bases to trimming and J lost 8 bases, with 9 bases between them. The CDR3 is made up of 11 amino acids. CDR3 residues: CSAPTYEKLFF. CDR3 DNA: TGCAGTGCTCCGACTTACGAAAAACTGTTTTTT.

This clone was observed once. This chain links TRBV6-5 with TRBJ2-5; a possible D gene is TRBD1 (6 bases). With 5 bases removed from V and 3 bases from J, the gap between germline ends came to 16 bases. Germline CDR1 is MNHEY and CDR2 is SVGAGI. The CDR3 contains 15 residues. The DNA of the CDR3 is TGTGCCAGCAGTAGGGGGATGAATTACGAAGAGACCCAGTACTTC. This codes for CASSRGMNYEETQYF.

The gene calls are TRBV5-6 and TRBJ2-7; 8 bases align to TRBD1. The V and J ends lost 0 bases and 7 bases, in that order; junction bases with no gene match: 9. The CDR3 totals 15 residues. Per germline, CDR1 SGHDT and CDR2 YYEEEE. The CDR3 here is CASSLGPGTGQEQYF. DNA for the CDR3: TGTGCCAGCAGCTTGGGGCCCGGGACAGGTCAAGAGCAGTACTTC.

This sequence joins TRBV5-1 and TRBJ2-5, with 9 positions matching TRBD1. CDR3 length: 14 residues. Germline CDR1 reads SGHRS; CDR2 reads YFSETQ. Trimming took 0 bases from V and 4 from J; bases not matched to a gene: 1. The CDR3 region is CASSLDRGRETQYF. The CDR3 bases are TGCGCCAGCAGCTTGGACAGGGGGCGAGAGACCCAGTACTTC.

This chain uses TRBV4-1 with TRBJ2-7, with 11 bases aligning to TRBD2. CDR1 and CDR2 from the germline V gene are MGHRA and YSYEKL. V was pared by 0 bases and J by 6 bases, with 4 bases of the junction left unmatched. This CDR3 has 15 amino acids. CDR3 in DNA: TGCGCCAGCAGCCAAGATTGGACTAGCGGGCTCGAGCAGTACTTC. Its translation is CASSQDWTSGLEQYF.